This T cell receptor beta chain was captured by sequencing in a study of blood T cell repertoires in COVID-19. In the original analysis: Counts of nucleated cells, estimated from reference gene primer amplification, were obtained. Repertoires were generated with immunoSEQ multiplex PCR, while TCRdb's copy carries only in-frame clones and drops some. The DNA was the basis for D and trimming; V, J and clone size are from that table. The data show 99,000 or so clones, 85% to 90% seen once. The CDR3 covers 15 residues. Deletions cut 5 bases from V and 8 bases from J, with 21 bases between. CDR1 is GTSNPN and CDR2 is SVGIG in the germline V gene (reference sequence). Followed longitudinally, the Seattle patients had been enrolled during active infection.

Material for sequencing was peripheral blood. The clonotype was recovered from a man aged 45-60 years with COVID-19, enrolled during active disease. This chain joins TRBV30 and TRBJ1-4; D not resolved. In DNA, the CDR3 is TGTGCCTGGGGGAGGATGAGGGCCGGAGGGGAAAAACTGTTTTTT. Protein sequence: CAWGRMRAGGEKLFF.